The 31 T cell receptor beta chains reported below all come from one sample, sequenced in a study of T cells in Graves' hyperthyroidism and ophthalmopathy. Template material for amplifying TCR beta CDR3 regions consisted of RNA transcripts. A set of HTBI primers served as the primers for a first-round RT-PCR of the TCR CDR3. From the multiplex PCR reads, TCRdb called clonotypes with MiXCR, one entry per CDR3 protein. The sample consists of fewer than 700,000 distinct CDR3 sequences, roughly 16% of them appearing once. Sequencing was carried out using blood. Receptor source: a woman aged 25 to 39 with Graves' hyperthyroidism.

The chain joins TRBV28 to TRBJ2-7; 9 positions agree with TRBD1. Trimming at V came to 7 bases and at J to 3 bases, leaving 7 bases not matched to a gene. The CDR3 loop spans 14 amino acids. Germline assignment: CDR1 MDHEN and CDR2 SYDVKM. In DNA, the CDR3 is TGTGCCAGCACCAACAGGGGGCTCTACTACGAGCAGTACTTC. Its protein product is CASTNRGLYYEQYF.

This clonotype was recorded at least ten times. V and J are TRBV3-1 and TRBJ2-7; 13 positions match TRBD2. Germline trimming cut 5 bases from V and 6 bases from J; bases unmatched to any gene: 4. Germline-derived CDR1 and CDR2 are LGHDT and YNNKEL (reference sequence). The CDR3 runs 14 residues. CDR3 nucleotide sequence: TGTGCCAGCAGCGACGGGACTAGCGGGACCGAGCAGTACTTC. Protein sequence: CASSDGTSGTEQYF.

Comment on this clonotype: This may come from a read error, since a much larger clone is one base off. The CDR3 sequence is CASSGTGALGEQYF. The DNA of the CDR3 is TGTGCCAGCAGTGGGACAGGGGCCCTAGGTGAGCAGTACTTC. The rearrangement joins TRBV12-3 or TRBV12-4 to TRBJ2-7; 10 nucleotides agree with TRBD1. V lost 5 bases, J lost 7 bases, and 8 bases stayed unmatched. The CDR3 runs 14 residues.

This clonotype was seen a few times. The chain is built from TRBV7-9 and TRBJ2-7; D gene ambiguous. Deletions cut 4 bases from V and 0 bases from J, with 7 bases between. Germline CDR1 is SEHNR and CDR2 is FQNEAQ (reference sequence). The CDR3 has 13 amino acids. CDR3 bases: TGTGCCAGCAGCTATCCAGTCTCCTACGAGCAGTACTTC. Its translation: CASSYPVSYEQYF.

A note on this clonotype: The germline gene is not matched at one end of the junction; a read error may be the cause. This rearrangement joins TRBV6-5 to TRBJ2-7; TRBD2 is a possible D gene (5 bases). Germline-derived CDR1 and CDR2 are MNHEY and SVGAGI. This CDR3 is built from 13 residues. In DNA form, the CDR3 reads TGTGCCTGCAGTTACTCGCGGACTCGCGAGCAGTACTTC. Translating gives CACSYSRTREQYF.

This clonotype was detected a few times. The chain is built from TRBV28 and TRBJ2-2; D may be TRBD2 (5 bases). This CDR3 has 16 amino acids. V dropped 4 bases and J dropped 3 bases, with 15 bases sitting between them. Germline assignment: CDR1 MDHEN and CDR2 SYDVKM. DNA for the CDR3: TGTGCCAGCAGTTCCTTCGGGGTCCCTTACACCGGGGAGCTGTTTTTT. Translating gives CASSSFGVPYTGELFF.

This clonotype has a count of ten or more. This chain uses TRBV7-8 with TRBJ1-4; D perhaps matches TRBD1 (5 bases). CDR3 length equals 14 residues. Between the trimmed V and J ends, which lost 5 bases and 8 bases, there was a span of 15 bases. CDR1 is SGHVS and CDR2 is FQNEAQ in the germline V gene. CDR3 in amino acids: CASSPQGGVEKLFF. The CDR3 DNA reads TGTGCCAGCAGCCCCCAGGGTGGAGTCGAAAAACTGTTTTTT.

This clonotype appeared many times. The CDR3 is CASSPPGTSGPNEQFF. The CDR3 bases are TGTGCCAGCAGCCCTCCCGGGACTAGCGGACCAAATGAGCAGTTCTTC. The chain links TRBV7-3 to TRBJ2-1, with 11 bases matching TRBD2. The CDR3 sequence is 16 residues long. The J segment lost 7 bases and the V segment lost 5 bases, leaving 10 bases of the junction unmatched. Germline CDR1 is SGHTA and CDR2 is FQGTGA.

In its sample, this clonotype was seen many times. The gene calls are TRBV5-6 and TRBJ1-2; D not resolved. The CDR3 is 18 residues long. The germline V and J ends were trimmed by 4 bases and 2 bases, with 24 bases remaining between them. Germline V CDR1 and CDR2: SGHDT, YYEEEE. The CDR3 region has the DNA TGTGCCAGCAGCGAACCCCCCTTCCGTAGGCAGGCGAACTATGGCTACACCTTC. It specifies CASSEPPFRRQANYGYTF.

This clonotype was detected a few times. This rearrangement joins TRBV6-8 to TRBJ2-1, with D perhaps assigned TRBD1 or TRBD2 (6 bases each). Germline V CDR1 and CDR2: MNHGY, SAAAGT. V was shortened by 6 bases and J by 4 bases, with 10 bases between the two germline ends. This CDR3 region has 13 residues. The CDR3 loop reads CASRGGRYNEQFF. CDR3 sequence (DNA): TGTGCCAGCAGAGGGGGGAGGTACAATGAGCAGTTCTTC.

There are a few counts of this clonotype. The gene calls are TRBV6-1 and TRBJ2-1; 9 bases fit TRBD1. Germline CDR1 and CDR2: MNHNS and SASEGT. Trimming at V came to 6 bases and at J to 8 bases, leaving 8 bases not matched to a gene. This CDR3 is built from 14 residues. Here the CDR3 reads CASSPRTGDDEQFF. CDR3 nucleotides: TGTGCCAGCAGCCCAAGGACAGGGGACGATGAGCAGTTCTTC.

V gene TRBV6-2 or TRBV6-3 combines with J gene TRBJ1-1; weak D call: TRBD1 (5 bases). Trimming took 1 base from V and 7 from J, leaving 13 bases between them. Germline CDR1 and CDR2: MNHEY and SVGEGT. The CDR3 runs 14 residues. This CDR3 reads CASSYLGGLNEAFF. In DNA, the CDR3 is TGTGCCAGCAGTTACTTGGGGGGACTTAATGAAGCTTTCTTT.

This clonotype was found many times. CDR3 amino acids: CASSRGQGADTEAFF. The CDR3 DNA is TGTGCCAGCAGCCGAGGACAGGGGGCTGACACTGAAGCTTTCTTT. The chain has TRBV27 and TRBJ1-1; TRBD1 matches at 11 bases. V was pared by 6 bases and J by 3 bases, with 6 bases of the junction left unmatched. CDR3 length: 15 amino acids. CDR1 and CDR2 from the germline V gene are MNHEY and SMNVEV (reference sequence).

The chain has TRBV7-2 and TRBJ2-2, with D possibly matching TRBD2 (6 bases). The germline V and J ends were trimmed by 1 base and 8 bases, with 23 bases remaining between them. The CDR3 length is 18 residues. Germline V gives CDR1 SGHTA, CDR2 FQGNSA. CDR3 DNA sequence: TGTGCCAGCAGCTTAGAGTTTAGCGGAGGAGCTGGTGGGGGGGAGCTGTTTTTT. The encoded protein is CASSLEFSGGAGGGELFF.

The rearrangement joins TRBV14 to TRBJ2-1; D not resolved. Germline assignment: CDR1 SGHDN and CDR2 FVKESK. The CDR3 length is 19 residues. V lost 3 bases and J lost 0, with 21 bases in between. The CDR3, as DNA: TGTGCCAGCAGCCAGGGCCCAACCGGACGGAGAAGCTCCTACAATGAGCAGTTCTTC. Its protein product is CASSQGPTGRRSSYNEQFF.

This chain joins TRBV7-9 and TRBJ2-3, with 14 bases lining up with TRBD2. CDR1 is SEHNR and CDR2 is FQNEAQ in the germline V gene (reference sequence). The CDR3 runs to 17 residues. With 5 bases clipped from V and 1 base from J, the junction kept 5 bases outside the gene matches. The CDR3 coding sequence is TGTGCCAGCAGCCCGGGACTAGCGGGAGCCCGCACAGATACGCAGTATTTT. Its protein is CASSPGLAGARTDTQYF.

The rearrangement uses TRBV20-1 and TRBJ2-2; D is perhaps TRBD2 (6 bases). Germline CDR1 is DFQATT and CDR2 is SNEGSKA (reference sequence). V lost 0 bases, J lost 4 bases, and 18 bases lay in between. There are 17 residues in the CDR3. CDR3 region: CSARDPRGGVSTGELFF. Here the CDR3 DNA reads TGCAGTGCTAGAGATCCTAGGGGAGGAGTGAGCACCGGGGAGCTGTTTTTT.

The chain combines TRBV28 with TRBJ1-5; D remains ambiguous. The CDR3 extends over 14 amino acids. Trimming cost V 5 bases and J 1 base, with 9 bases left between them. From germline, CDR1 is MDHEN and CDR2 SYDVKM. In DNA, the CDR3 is TGTGCCAGCAGTCCATACAGAAGCAATCAGCCCCAGCATTTT. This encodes CASSPYRSNQPQHF.

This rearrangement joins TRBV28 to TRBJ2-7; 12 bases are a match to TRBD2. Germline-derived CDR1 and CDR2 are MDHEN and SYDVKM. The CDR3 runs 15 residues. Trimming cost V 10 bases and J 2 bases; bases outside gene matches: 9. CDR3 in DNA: TGTGCCAACAGCTTCGGACTAGCGGGGACCTACGAGCAGTACTTC. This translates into CANSFGLAGTYEQYF.

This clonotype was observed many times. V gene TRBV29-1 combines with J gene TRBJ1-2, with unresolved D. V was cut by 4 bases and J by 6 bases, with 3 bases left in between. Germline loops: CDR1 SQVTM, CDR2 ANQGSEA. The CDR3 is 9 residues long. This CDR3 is CSVGDGYTF. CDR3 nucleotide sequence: TGCAGCGTTGGGGATGGCTACACCTTC.

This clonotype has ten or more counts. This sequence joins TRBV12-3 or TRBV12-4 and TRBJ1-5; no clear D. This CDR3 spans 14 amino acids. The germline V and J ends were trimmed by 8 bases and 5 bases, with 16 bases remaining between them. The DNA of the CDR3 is TGTGCCAGCGGTACCTCGGCAGAAGATCAGCCCCAGCATTTT. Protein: CASGTSAEDQPQHF.

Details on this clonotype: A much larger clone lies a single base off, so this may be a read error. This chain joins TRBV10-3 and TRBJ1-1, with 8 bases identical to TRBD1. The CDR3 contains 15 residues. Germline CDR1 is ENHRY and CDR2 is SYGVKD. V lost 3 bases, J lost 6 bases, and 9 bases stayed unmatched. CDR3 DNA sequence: TGTGCCATCAGTGACCCCGGACAGGGTCTAGCTGAAGCTTTCTTT. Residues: CAISDPGQGLAEAFF.

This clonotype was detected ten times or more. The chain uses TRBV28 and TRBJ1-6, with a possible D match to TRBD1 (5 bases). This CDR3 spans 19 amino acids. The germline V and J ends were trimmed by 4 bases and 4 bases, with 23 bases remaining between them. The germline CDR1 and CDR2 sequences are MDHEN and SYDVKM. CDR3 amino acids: CASSSHTIIGVAYNSPLHF. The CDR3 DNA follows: TGTGCCAGCAGTTCCCACACCATCATAGGGGTGGCTTATAATTCACCCCTCCACTTT.

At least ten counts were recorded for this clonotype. The CDR3 here is CASSYRRDYQYEQFF. The CDR3 coding sequence is TGTGCCAGCAGCTACCGCCGGGACTACCAGTATGAGCAGTTCTTC. The gene calls are TRBV7-2 and TRBJ2-1, with TRBD2 matching 7 bases. CDR1 SGHTA and CDR2 FQGNSA come from the germline V gene. The CDR3 has 15 residues. The V segment lost 4 bases and the J segment 8 bases; nucleotides outside the gene matches: 11. Combining the CDR3 with reference TRBV7-2 and TRBJ2-1 gives the whole variable domain GAGVSQSPSNKVTEKGKDVELRCDPISGHTALYWYRQSLGQGLEFLIYFQGNSAPDKSGLPSDRFSAERTGGSVSTLTIQRTQQEDSAVYLCASSYRRDYQYEQFFGPGTRLTVL.

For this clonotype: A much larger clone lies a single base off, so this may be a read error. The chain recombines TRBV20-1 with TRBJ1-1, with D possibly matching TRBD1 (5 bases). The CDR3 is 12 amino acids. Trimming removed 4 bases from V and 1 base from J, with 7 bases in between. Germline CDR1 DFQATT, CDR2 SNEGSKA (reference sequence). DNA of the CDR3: TGCAGTGCTAAAACAGGGAACACTGAAGCTTTCTTT. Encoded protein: CSAKTGNTEAFF.

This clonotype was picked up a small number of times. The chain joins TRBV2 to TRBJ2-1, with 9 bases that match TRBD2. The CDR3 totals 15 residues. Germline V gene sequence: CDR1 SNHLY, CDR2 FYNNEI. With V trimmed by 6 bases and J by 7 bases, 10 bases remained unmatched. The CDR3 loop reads CASRPPGSGSNEQFF. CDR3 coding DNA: TGTGCCAGCAGGCCGCCAGGTAGCGGGAGTAATGAGCAGTTCTTC.

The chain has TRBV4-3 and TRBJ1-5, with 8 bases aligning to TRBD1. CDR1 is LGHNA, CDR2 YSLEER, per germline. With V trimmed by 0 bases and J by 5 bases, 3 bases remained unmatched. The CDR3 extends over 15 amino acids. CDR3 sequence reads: CASSQEYRGDQPQHF. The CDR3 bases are TGCGCCAGCAGCCAAGAGTACAGGGGGGATCAGCCCCAGCATTTT.

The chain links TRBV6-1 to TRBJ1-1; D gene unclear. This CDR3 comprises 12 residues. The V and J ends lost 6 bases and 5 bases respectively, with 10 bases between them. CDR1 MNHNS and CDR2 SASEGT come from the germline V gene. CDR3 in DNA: TGTGCCAGCAGGACTGTGAGGACTGAAGCTTTCTTT. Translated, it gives CASRTVRTEAFF.

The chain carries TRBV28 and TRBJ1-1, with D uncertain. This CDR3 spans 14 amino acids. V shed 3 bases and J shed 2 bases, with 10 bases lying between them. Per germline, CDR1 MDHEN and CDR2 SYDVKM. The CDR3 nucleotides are TGTGCCAGCAGTTTCTTTAACAGAAACACTGAAGCTTTCTTT. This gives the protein CASSFFNRNTEAFF. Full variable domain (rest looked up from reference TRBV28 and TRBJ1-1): DVKVTQSSRYLVKRTGEKVFLECVQDMDHENMFWYRQDPGLGLRLIYFSYDVKMKEKGDIPEGYSVSREKKERFSLILESASTNQTSMYLCASSFFNRNTEAFFGQGTRLTVV.

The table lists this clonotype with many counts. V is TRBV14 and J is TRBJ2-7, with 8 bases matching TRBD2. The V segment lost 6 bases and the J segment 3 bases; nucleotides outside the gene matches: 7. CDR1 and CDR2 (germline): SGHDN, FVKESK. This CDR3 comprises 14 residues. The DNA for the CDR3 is TGTGCCAGCAGTAGGCTAGCGGGCCTCTACGAGCAGTACTTC. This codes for CASSRLAGLYEQYF.

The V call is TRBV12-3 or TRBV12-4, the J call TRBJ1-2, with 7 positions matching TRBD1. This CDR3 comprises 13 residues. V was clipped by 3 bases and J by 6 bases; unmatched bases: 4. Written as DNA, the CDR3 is TGTGCCAGCAGTTTGACAGGGACCGATGGCTACACCTTC. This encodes CASSLTGTDGYTF.